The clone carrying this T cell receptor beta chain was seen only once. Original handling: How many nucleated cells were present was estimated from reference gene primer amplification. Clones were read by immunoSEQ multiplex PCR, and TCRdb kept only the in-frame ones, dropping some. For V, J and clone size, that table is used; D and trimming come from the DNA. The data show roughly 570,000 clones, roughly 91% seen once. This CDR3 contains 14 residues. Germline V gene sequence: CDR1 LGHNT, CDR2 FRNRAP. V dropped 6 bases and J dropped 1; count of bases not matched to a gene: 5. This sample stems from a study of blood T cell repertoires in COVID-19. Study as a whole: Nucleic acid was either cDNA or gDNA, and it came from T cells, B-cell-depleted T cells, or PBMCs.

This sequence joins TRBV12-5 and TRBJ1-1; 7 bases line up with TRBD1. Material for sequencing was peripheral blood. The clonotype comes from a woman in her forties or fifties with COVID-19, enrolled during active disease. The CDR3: CASGIWTGNTEAFF. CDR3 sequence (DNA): TGTGCTAGTGGCATTTGGACAGGGAACACTGAAGCTTTCTTT.